This TCR beta chain was identified during a study of brain metastases from non-small cell lung cancer. Method: immunoSEQ multiplex PCR; TCRdb's copy keeps in-frame clones and lacks some. The table records about 970 clones, around 90% of them present only once. The CDR3 is 16 amino acids. CDR1 MNHNY and CDR2 SVGAGI come from the germline V gene (reference sequence). This clone was seen a single time. As yet, its antigen is unknown. A junction boundary mismatches the germline segment, possibly from a read error. Findings of the study overall: Fewer infiltrating T cells were found in brain metastases than primaries. TCR repertoires overlapped largely between brain metastases and matched primaries. T-cell clones appeared expanded in 55% to 65% of brain metastases relative to matched primary tumors.

The clonotype originates from a donor older than 35 with non-small cell lung cancer. V is TRBV6-6 and J is TRBJ1-1, with 7 positions matching TRBD1. What was sequenced was primary lung tumor tissue. CDR3 region: CASSYSPNRGGTETFF. CDR3 sequence (DNA): TGTGCCAGCAGTTACTCACCGAACAGGGGCGGCACTGAAACTTTCTTT.